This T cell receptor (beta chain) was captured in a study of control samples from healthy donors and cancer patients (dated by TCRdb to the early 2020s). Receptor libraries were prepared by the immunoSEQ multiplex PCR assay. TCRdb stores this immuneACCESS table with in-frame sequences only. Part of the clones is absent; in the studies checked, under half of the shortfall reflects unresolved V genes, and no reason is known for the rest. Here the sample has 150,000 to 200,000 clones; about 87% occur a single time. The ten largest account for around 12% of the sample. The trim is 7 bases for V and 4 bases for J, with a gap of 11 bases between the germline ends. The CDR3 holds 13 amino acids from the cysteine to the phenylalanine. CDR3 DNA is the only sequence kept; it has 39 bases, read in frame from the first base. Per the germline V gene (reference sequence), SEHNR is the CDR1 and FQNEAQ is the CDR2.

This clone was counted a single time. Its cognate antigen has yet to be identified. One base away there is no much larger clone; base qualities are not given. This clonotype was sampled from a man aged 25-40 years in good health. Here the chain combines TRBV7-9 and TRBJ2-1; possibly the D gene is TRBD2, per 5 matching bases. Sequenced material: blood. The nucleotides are TGTGCCAGCACCCCGGGCGGGTACAATGAGCAGTTCTTC. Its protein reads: CASTPGGYNEQFF.